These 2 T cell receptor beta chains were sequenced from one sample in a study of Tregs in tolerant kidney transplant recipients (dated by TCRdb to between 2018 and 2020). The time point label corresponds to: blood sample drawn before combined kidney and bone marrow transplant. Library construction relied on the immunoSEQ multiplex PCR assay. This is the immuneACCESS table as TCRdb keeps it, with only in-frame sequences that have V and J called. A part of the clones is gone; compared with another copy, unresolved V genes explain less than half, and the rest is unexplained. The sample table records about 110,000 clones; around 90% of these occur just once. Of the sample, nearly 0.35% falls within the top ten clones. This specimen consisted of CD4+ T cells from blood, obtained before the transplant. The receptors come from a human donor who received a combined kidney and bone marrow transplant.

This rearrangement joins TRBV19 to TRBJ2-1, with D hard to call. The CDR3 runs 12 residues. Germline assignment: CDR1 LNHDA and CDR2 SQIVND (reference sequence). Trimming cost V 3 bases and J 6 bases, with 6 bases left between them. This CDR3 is CASSMTGNEQFF. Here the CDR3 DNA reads TGTGCCAGTAGTATGACTGGCAATGAGCAGTTCTTC.

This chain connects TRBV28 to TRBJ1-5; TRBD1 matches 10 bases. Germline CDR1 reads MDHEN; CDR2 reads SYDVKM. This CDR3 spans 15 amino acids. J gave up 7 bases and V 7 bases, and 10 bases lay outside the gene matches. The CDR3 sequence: CASIQTGGPRQPQHF. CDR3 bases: TGTGCCAGCATTCAGACAGGGGGCCCACGGCAGCCCCAGCATTTT.